A selection of T cell receptor beta chains follows, all from one sample in a study of cytomegalovirus exposure and HLA in healthy donors. Measured with immunoSEQ multiplex PCR; TCRdb has only the in-frame clones, and not every one. The repertoire holds approximately 160,000 clones, with 80% as singletons. Input material: PBMCs. These TCRs come from a woman aged 50 to 60 in good health and CMV-seropositive. Each CDR3 is given with its conserved first and last residue. The D gene is left open where the match is weak. Clone sizes are given selectively: once, few, many, or a class where the clone is expanded.

TRBJ2-7 TRBD2 few TRBV5-4 CASSPGVAGHIYEQYF TGTGCCAGCAGCCCCGGGGTAGCGGGACACATTTACGAGCAGTACTTC
TRBJ2-1 TRBD2 NA TRBV7-9 CASSLGGLAVDEQFF TGTGCCAGCAGCTTAGGGGGACTAGCGGTCGATGAGCAGTTCTTC
TRBJ2-5 NA NA TRBV28 CATSRPAQETQYF TGTGCTACTTCGCGGCCCGCCCAAGAGACCCAGTACTTC
TRBJ2-2 NA once TRBV7-8 CASSPAGNTGELFF TGTGCCAGCAGCCCGGCGGGGAACACCGGGGAGCTGTTTTTT
TRBJ2-3 NA NA TRBV5-4 CASSLEPAGQDTQYF TGTGCCAGCAGCTTGGAGCCAGCGGGACAAGATACGCAGTATTTT
TRBJ2-1 TRBD1 NA TRBV28 CASREVQGAPNEQFF TGTGCCAGCAGAGAGGTCCAGGGGGCCCCGAATGAGCAGTTCTTC
TRBJ1-5 NA NA TRBV19 CASSIDLAGQGGQPQHF TGTGCCAGTAGTATAGATCTCGCAGGGCAGGGCGGTCAGCCCCAGCATTTT
TRBJ1-1 NA NA TRBV7-2 CASSSGGRGRAEAFF TGTGCCAGCAGCTCAGGCGGCAGAGGGAGGGCTGAAGCTTTCTTT
TRBJ2-5 NA NA TRBV4-2 CASSQEIEGWETQYF TGTGCCAGCAGCCAAGAAATCGAGGGCTGGGAGACCCAGTACTTC
TRBJ2-7 NA NA TRBV5-1 CASSTGVSYEQYF TGCGCCAGCAGCACCGGGGTCTCCTACGAGCAGTACTTC
TRBJ2-2 TRBD2 NA TRBV19 CASSLHPGLAGATAGELFF TGTGCCAGTAGTCTCCATCCCGGACTAGCGGGAGCTACGGCCGGGGAGCTGTTTTTT
TRBJ2-3 TRBD1 once TRBV4-2 CASSPRQGADTQYF TGTGCCAGCAGCCCTAGACAGGGGGCAGATACGCAGTATTTT